The 26 T cell receptor beta chains in this list originate from one sample, sequenced in a study of blood T cell repertoires in COVID-19. The protocol was immunoSEQ multiplex PCR, while the TCRdb copy is restricted to in-frame clones and leaves out a portion. The table has around 210,000 clones, about 80% seen once. Specimen: peripheral blood. The receptors derive from a woman over 75 with COVID-19, enrolled during active disease.

This clone appeared a few times. V gene TRBV9 combines with J gene TRBJ1-4; D not certain. CDR1 is SGDLS and CDR2 is YYNGEE in the germline V gene. The V end lost 2 bases, the J end lost 8 bases, and 16 bases lay between the germline ends. This CDR3 is 15 amino acids long. The CDR3 nucleotides are TGTGCCAGCAGCGTGGAGGGTAGCCGTTACGAAAAACTGTTTTTT. Its translation is CASSVEGSRYEKLFF.

This clone was seen only a few times. The V call is TRBV10-3, the J call TRBJ2-3; 8 bases line up with TRBD1. The CDR3 runs 12 residues. Germline V gene lookup returns CDR1 ENHRY and CDR2 SYGVKD. J lost 8 bases, V lost 8 bases, and 6 bases had no gene match. CDR3 DNA sequence: TGTGCCATCCACGGACAGGGATTTACGCAGTATTTT. This encodes CAIHGQGFTQYF.

The genes are TRBV20-1 and TRBJ2-3; 11 nucleotides align to TRBD2. V was clipped by 3 bases and J by 4 bases; unmatched bases: 3. The CDR3 loop spans 14 amino acids. Germline CDR1 reads DFQATT; CDR2 reads SNEGSKA (reference sequence). CDR3 region: CSASSSGRSDTQYF. The CDR3 region has the DNA TGCAGTGCTAGTTCTAGCGGGAGGTCAGATACGCAGTATTTT.

Turning to this clone: The sample contains more than one DNA sequence encoding this CDR3. The V and J genes are TRBV12-3 or TRBV12-4 and TRBJ2-1; D unclear. CDR3 length: 13 amino acids. The V end lost 6 bases, the J end lost 9 bases, and 15 bases lay between the germline ends. DNA of the CDR3: TGTGCCAGCAGCCTATCTGGGCCCAGTGAGCAGTTCTTC. It yields the protein CASSLSGPSEQFF.

In its sample, this clone was seen a few times. The chain is built from TRBV9 and TRBJ1-1, with 9 positions matching TRBD1. The trim removed 0 bases at V and 8 bases at J, leaving 8 bases unmatched. The CDR3 is 15 amino acids. CDR1 is SGDLS, CDR2 YYNGEE, per germline. The CDR3 region is CASSVGLTGGREAFF. DNA for the CDR3: TGTGCCAGCAGCGTAGGACTCACAGGGGGCAGGGAAGCTTTCTTT.

This clone appeared a single time. The chain carries TRBV29-1 and TRBJ2-5; 7 bases agree with TRBD2. The CDR3 loop spans 12 amino acids. Germline CDR1 SQVTM, CDR2 ANQGSEA. V was pared by 7 bases and J by 3 bases, with 5 bases of the junction left unmatched. The CDR3 region is CSGWGGEETQYF. DNA for the CDR3: TGCAGCGGGTGGGGGGGAGAAGAGACCCAGTACTTC.

The table lists this clone with a count of one. The chain recombines TRBV15 with TRBJ1-3; perhaps TRBD1 as D (6 bases). Trimming cost V 0 bases and J 1 base, with 10 bases left between them. Per the germline V gene, CDR1 is LNHNV and CDR2 is YYDKDF (reference sequence). The CDR3 is made up of 16 amino acids. The CDR3 region is CATSRDLQGSGNTIYF. In DNA form, the CDR3 reads TGTGCCACCAGCAGAGACCTACAGGGATCTGGAAACACCATATATTTT.

The J gene is TRBJ1-3, the V gene TRBV6-5; 7 bases map to TRBD1. There are 14 residues in the CDR3. Germline V gene data show CDR1 as MNHEY and CDR2 as SVGAGI. V lost 6 bases to trimming and J lost 2 bases; unmatched junction nucleotides: 4. The CDR3 is CASRSRGPGNTIYF. CDR3 nucleotides: TGTGCCAGCAGATCAAGGGGGCCTGGAAACACCATATATTTT.

This chain links TRBV3-1 (or the pseudogene TRBV3-2) with TRBJ2-7, with D perhaps TRBD1 (6 bases). Trimming removed 0 bases at V and 5 bases at J, with 14 bases between. Germline V lookup: CDR1 LGHDT, CDR2 YNNKEL (reference sequence). The CDR3 is 15 residues long. The CDR3 DNA follows: TGTGCCAGCAGCCAAGAACGCCCCACAGGGAACGAGCAGTACTTC. Translation: CASSQERPTGNEQYF.

This clone has a handful of counts. The gene calls are TRBV7-9 and TRBJ1-6; 8 positions agree with TRBD1. V gave up 4 bases and J gave up 7 bases; unmatched junction bases: 6. CDR3 length: 15 residues. Germline CDR1 is SEHNR and CDR2 is FQNEAQ (reference sequence). The CDR3: CASSYGQGDNSPLHF. DNA of the CDR3: TGTGCCAGCAGCTACGGACAGGGAGACAATTCACCCCTCCACTTT.

The chain has TRBV7-9 and TRBJ1-2; TRBD1 matches at 7 bases. Germline assignment: CDR1 SEHNR and CDR2 FQNEAQ (reference sequence). This CDR3 contains 16 residues. The V segment lost 6 bases and the J segment 0 bases; nucleotides outside the gene matches: 10. The CDR3 DNA sequence: TGTGCCAGCAGTCAGAGGACAGGTCCAACTAACTATGGCTACACCTTC. Translation gives CASSQRTGPTNYGYTF.

The chain combines TRBV5-4 with TRBJ2-3, with D hard to call. Germline CDR1 reads SGHNT; CDR2 reads YYREEE (reference sequence). The V end was cut by 4 bases, the J end by 1 base, with 7 bases between. CDR3 size: 13 residues. The CDR3 region is CASSSTGTDTQYF. CDR3 coding DNA: TGTGCCAGCAGCAGTACGGGCACAGATACGCAGTATTTT.

The rearrangement uses TRBV5-1 and TRBJ2-2, with 9 bases aligning to TRBD2. This CDR3 contains 15 residues. CDR1 SGHRS and CDR2 YFSETQ come from the germline V gene. Trimming removed 0 bases from V and 6 bases from J; junction bases left unmatched: 3. CDR3 loop: CASSLVAGAAGELFF. Written as DNA, the CDR3 is TGCGCCAGCAGCTTGGTAGCGGGAGCGGCCGGGGAGCTGTTTTTT. Full variable domain (remainder filled in from reference TRBV5-1 and TRBJ2-2): KAGVTQTPRYLIKTRGQQVTLSCSPISGHRSVSWYQQTPGQGLQFLFEYFSETQRNKGNFPGRFSGRQFSNSRSEMNVSTLELGDSALYLCASSLVAGAAGELFFGEGSRLTVL.

The CDR3 coding sequence is TGTGCCAGTAGTACCCCACGGGGGGGCCATCTTGAAGCTTTCTTT. This codes for CASSTPRGGHLEAFF. V is TRBV19 and J is TRBJ1-1, with a tentative D call TRBD1 (6 bases). Germline assignment: CDR1 LNHDA and CDR2 SQIVND (reference sequence). This CDR3 is built from 15 residues. Trimming left V 4 bases short and J 7 bases short, with 19 bases between.

This clone was seen just once. J is TRBJ1-5 and V is TRBV6-1; D unresolved. The CDR3 runs 13 residues. CDR1 is MNHNS and CDR2 is SASEGT in the germline V gene. Trimming took 3 bases from V and 7 from J, leaving 10 bases between them. Written as DNA, the CDR3 is TGTGCCAGCAGTGATCAACCTCGGCAGCCCCAGCATTTT. It yields the protein CASSDQPRQPQHF.

The chain employs TRBV7-3 and TRBJ2-7; 8 positions agree with TRBD2. Trimming at V came to 5 bases and at J to 3 bases, leaving 12 bases not matched to a gene. Germline V gene sequence: CDR1 SGHTA, CDR2 FQGTGA. The CDR3 totals 16 residues. CDR3 sequence (DNA): TGTGCCAGCAGCCCCTTGACCAGCGGGAGCATCTACGAGCAGTACTTC. This encodes CASSPLTSGSIYEQYF.

The gene calls are TRBV2 and TRBJ1-4; tentatively, D is TRBD1 (5 bases). Germline CDR1 SNHLY, CDR2 FYNNEI. The V and J ends lost 4 bases and 8 bases respectively, with 11 bases between them. This CDR3 has 13 residues. CDR3 bases: TGTGCCAGCAGTGTCAGGGCGGGGGAAAAACTGTTTTTT. Its protein is CASSVRAGEKLFF.

V usage is TRBV9 and J usage is TRBJ2-5; 7 bases match TRBD2. Germline loops: CDR1 SGDLS, CDR2 YYNGEE. The CDR3 is made up of 16 amino acids. Losses at the gene ends were 0 bases for V and 2 bases for J; bases not matched to a gene: 7. The CDR3 reads CASSVGGGGIQETQYF. The CDR3, as DNA: TGTGCCAGCAGCGTAGGTGGGGGAGGGATTCAAGAGACCCAGTACTTC.

The chain has TRBV6-5 and TRBJ2-7; a possible D gene is TRBD2 (6 bases). Per the germline V gene, CDR1 is MNHEY and CDR2 is SVGAGI. This CDR3 region has 13 residues. V dropped 8 bases and J dropped 2 bases, with 13 bases sitting between them. CDR3 sequence: CASGGRIAYEQYF. CDR3 bases: TGTGCCAGCGGGGGGAGGATTGCCTACGAGCAGTACTTC.

The chain has TRBV6-5 and TRBJ2-1, with a tentative D call TRBD2 (6 bases). Trimming shortened V by 8 bases and J by 8 bases, and 13 bases separated the two germline ends. CDR1 and CDR2 (germline): MNHEY, SVGAGI. The CDR3 has 12 amino acids. This chain's CDR3 is CASGGFSDEQFF. The CDR3 nucleotides read TGTGCCAGCGGGGGGTTCAGCGATGAGCAGTTCTTC.

V and J are TRBV12-3 or TRBV12-4 and TRBJ1-1; D remains ambiguous. V shed 6 bases and J shed 7 bases, with 9 bases lying between them. This CDR3 is 11 amino acids long. The CDR3 nucleotides are TGTGCCAGCAGACCATCCGGTGAAGCTTTCTTT. This encodes CASRPSGEAFF.

The chain has TRBV15 and TRBJ2-5; 7 nucleotides agree with TRBD1. J lost 7 bases, V lost 1 base, and 6 bases had no gene match. Germline CDR1 LNHNV, CDR2 YYDKDF (reference sequence). The CDR3 contains 14 residues. This CDR3 reads CATSRVQGPGTQYF. The CDR3 coding sequence is TGTGCCACCAGCAGAGTACAGGGGCCCGGGACCCAGTACTTC. Looking up the rest from reference TRBV15 and TRBJ2-5 gives the full variable domain: DAMVIQNPRYQVTQFGKPVTLSCSQTLNHNVMYWYQQKSSQAPKLLFHYYDKDFNNEADTPDNFQSRRPNTSFCFLDIRSPGLGDTAMYLCATSRVQGPGTQYFGPGTRLLVL.

The V call is TRBV5-1, the J call TRBJ1-6, with 7 bases lining up with TRBD1. Unmatched junction bases numbered 10, after V lost 4 bases and J lost 9 bases. The CDR3 covers 15 residues. Germline V lookup: CDR1 SGHRS, CDR2 YFSETQ. This CDR3 is CASSETGDWSSPLHF. In DNA, the CDR3 is TGCGCCAGCAGCGAAACAGGGGACTGGAGTTCACCCCTCCACTTT.

This clone was observed a handful of times. This sequence joins TRBV27 and TRBJ1-2; D not certain. V was shortened by 4 bases and J by 6 bases, with 12 bases between the two germline ends. CDR1 and CDR2 from the germline V gene are MNHEY and SMNVEV (reference sequence). This CDR3 has 13 amino acids. In DNA, the CDR3 is TGTGCCAGCAGTTCGCTACCTTCACATGGCTACACCTTC. Translating it yields CASSSLPSHGYTF.

The chain combines TRBV19 with TRBJ1-5, with a tentative D call TRBD1 (6 bases). CDR1 LNHDA and CDR2 SQIVND come from the germline V gene (reference sequence). This CDR3 has 16 amino acids. V was pared by 4 bases and J by 0 bases, with 13 bases between. The CDR3 loop is CASSTGQRYSNQPQHF. The CDR3 coding sequence is TGTGCCAGTAGTACCGGACAGAGATATAGCAATCAGCCCCAGCATTTT.

This chain links TRBV6-4 with TRBJ2-7, with D possibly matching TRBD1 (7 bases). CDR3 length equals 16 residues. The V gene lost 7 bases and the J gene lost 3 bases, with 22 bases spanning the gap. From germline, CDR1 is MRHNA and CDR2 SNTAGT. CDR3 residues: CASKPQGGGKHYEQYF. CDR3 nucleotides: TGTGCCAGCAAACCTCAGGGGGGCGGGAAGCACTACGAGCAGTACTTC.